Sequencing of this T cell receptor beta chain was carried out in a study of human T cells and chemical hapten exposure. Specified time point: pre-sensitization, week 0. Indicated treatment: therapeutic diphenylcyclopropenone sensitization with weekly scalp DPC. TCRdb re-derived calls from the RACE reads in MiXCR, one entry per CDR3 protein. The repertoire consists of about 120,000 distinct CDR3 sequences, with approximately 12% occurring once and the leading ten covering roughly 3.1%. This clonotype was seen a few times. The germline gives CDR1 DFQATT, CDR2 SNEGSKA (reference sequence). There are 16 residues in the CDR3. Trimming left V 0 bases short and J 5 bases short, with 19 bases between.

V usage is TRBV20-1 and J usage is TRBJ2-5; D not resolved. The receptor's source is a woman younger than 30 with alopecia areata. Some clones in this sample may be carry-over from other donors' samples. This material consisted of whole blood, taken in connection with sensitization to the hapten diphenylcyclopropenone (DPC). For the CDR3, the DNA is TGCAGTGCTAGAGATTTAGTAGCCGGCGGATGGGAGACCCAGTACTTC. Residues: CSARDLVAGGWETQYF.